A single sample is the source of the 16 T cell receptor beta chains below, sequenced in a study of blood T cell repertoires in COVID-19. Sequencing was performed with immunoSEQ multiplex PCR; in TCRdb, only in-frame clones are kept and a portion is missing. The profile shows about 220,000 clones, more than 65% of them singletons. The sequencing input was peripheral blood. These receptor sequences come from a woman at least 80 years old with acute or convalescent COVID-19.

The chain is built from TRBV2 and TRBJ1-5; D unclear. Germline V lookup: CDR1 SNHLY, CDR2 FYNNEI. Between the trimmed V and J ends, which lost 6 bases and 4 bases, there was a span of 16 bases. CDR3 length: 15 amino acids. CDR3 sequence reads: CASRYDNSENQPQHF. CDR3 coding DNA: TGTGCCAGCAGATATGACAACTCCGAGAATCAGCCCCAGCATTTT.

The chain employs TRBV5-6 and TRBJ1-2; 7 nucleotides align to TRBD1. J gave up 2 bases and V 0 bases, and 4 bases lay outside the gene matches. In germline, CDR1 is SGHDT, CDR2 YYEEEE. The CDR3 length is 15 residues. In DNA, the CDR3 is TGTGCCAGCAGCTTGGCCGCGACAGGGAACTATGGCTACACCTTC. The encoded protein is CASSLAATGNYGYTF.

The CDR3 nucleotides read TGTGCCAGCAGCCAAGATCTCGGGACTAGTAACGAGCAGTACTTC. Translated, it gives CASSQDLGTSNEQYF. This chain connects TRBV3-1 (or the pseudogene TRBV3-2) to TRBJ2-7; 8 nucleotides match TRBD2. Germline values: CDR1 LGHDT, CDR2 YNNKEL (reference sequence). The CDR3 has 15 amino acids. Unmatched junction bases numbered 6, after V lost 0 bases and J lost 5 bases.

The gene calls are TRBV18 and TRBJ1-4; no definite D call. The CDR3 runs 15 residues. The germline V gene has CDR1 KGHSH and CDR2 LQKENI. V was pared by 1 base and J by 2 bases, with 8 bases between. The CDR3 loop is CASSPREGTNEKLFF. CDR3 DNA sequence: TGTGCCAGCTCACCACGCGAGGGTACTAATGAAAAACTGTTTTTT.

This chain connects TRBV16 to TRBJ1-5, with 7 bases fitting TRBD1. The CDR3 length is 14 residues. Losses at the gene ends were 4 bases for V and 4 bases for J; bases not matched to a gene: 4. The V gene's germline CDR1 is KGHSY and CDR2 FQNENV. In DNA form, the CDR3 reads TGTGCCAGCAGCCGACAGGGTGGAAATCAGCCCCAGCATTTT. This codes for CASSRQGGNQPQHF.

The rearrangement uses TRBV18 and TRBJ2-7, with 7 bases identical to TRBD1. V was pared by 3 bases and J by 0 bases, with 2 bases of the junction left unmatched. The CDR3 runs 14 residues. CDR1 KGHSH and CDR2 LQKENI come from the germline V gene. CDR3 DNA sequence: TGTGCCAGCTCACCGGGACAGTCCTCCTACGAGCAGTACTTC. Its translation is CASSPGQSSYEQYF.

This clone was counted once. The CDR3 is CASSLGVQGTDTQYF. CDR3 coding DNA: TGTGCCAGCAGCTTGGGTGTCCAGGGCACAGATACGCAGTATTTT. The V gene is TRBV11-3, the J gene TRBJ2-3; D not certain. Germline assignment: CDR1 SGHNT and CDR2 YENEEA. V was cut by 3 bases and J by 1 base, with 11 bases left in between. The CDR3 spans 15 residues.

This chain joins TRBV5-1 and TRBJ2-2, with D possibly matching TRBD2 (5 bases). From germline, CDR1 is SGHRS and CDR2 YFSETQ. This CDR3 has 15 amino acids. Trimming took off 4 bases at V and 6 bases at J, with 16 bases between the two ends. In DNA, the CDR3 is TGCGCCAGCAGCCTACTAGGTCCTGACGCCGGGGAGCTGTTTTTT. As protein: CASSLLGPDAGELFF. Full variable domain (outside the CDR3, taken from reference TRBV5-1 and TRBJ2-2): KAGVTQTPRYLIKTRGQQVTLSCSPISGHRSVSWYQQTPGQGLQFLFEYFSETQRNKGNFPGRFSGRQFSNSRSEMNVSTLELGDSALYLCASSLLGPDAGELFFGEGSRLTVL.

The V and J genes are TRBV2 and TRBJ2-1, with D unclear. Germline loops: CDR1 SNHLY, CDR2 FYNNEI. V lost 5 bases and J lost 9, with 11 bases in between. This CDR3 comprises 12 residues. The DNA of the CDR3 is TGTGCCAGCAGTCGACTCGGGTTTGAGCAGTTCTTC. Translating it yields CASSRLGFEQFF.

V gene TRBV2 combines with J gene TRBJ2-1; TRBD2 aligns across 7 bases. The V gene end was trimmed by 0 bases and the J gene end by 9 bases; junction bases not matched to a gene: 2. This CDR3 comprises 13 residues. CDR1 is SNHLY and CDR2 is FYNNEI in the germline V gene. The CDR3, as DNA: TGTGCCAGCAGTGAAGCGGGGAGGGGTGAGCAGTTCTTC. Translated: CASSEAGRGEQFF.

The chain carries TRBV11-3 and TRBJ1-1; maybe TRBD1 (6 bases). Germline CDR1 is SGHNT and CDR2 is YENEEA. The CDR3 is 14 amino acids. Trimming pared 2 bases from V and 4 bases from J, leaving 11 bases between. The chain's CDR3 is CASSLPQGGTEAFF. The CDR3 DNA reads as TGTGCCAGCAGCTTACCACAGGGCGGCACTGAAGCTTTCTTT.

V is TRBV24-1 and J is TRBJ2-1, with TRBD1 matching over 8 bases. The J segment lost 3 bases and the V segment lost 2 bases, leaving 11 bases of the junction unmatched. This CDR3 comprises 18 residues. Germline V gene sequence: CDR1 KGHDR, CDR2 SFDVKD. CDR3 in amino acids: CATSDSVDGQGFYNEQFF. CDR3 sequence (DNA): TGTGCCACCAGTGATTCCGTTGACGGACAGGGATTCTACAATGAGCAGTTCTTC.

This sequence joins TRBV29-1 and TRBJ2-3; TRBD2 matches at 7 bases. V was pared by 1 base and J by 2 bases, with 9 bases of the junction left unmatched. CDR1 SQVTM and CDR2 ANQGSEA come from the germline V gene. The CDR3 covers 16 residues. CDR3 in amino acids: CSVEGGSGATTDTQYF. CDR3 nucleotide sequence: TGCAGCGTTGAAGGCGGCAGCGGGGCCACCACAGATACGCAGTATTTT.

The CDR3, as DNA: TGTGCCAGCAGCCAACGGTTGCGGGAGTACCAAGAGACCCAGTACTTC. Its translation is CASSQRLREYQETQYF. This chain uses TRBV3-1 (or the pseudogene TRBV3-2) with TRBJ2-5; 7 bases are shared with TRBD2. V shed 2 bases, J shed 0 bases, and the junction held 6 bases outside the gene matches. Looked up from germline, CDR1 is LGHDT and CDR2 is YNNKEL (reference sequence). CDR3 length equals 16 residues.

The chain uses TRBV6-2 or TRBV6-3 and TRBJ1-2; weak D call: TRBD1 (6 bases). The V gene's germline CDR1 is MNHEY and CDR2 SVGEGT. The CDR3 runs 14 residues. V was pared by 5 bases and J by 2 bases, with 12 bases between. The CDR3 loop reads CASSLLGQNYGYTF. Written as DNA, the CDR3 is TGTGCCAGCAGTCTCCTCGGACAGAACTATGGCTACACCTTC.

This rearrangement joins TRBV19 to TRBJ2-7, with TRBD1 identical over 7 bases. There are 13 residues in the CDR3. V lost 4 bases to trimming and J lost 9 bases; unmatched junction nucleotides: 9. Per the germline V gene, CDR1 is LNHDA and CDR2 is SQIVND (reference sequence). CDR3 sequence (DNA): TGTGCCAGTAGTACTACAGGGGCCCGGGGGCAGTACTTC. The encoded protein is CASSTTGARGQYF.